These 7 T cell receptor beta chains originate from one sample sequenced in a study of Graves' ophthalmopathy and Graves' hyperthyroidism. Investigators amplified TCR beta CDR3 regions from RNA transcripts. An initial RT-PCR round employing HTBI primers preceded a second-round multiplex PCR. Each CDR3 protein gets one entry after TCRdb re-called the multiplex PCR reads with MiXCR. This table holds around 660,000 distinct CDR3 sequences, over 40% found once. Sequencing was performed on peripheral blood. The receptor set was obtained from an adult man with Graves' ophthalmopathy.

This clonotype was seen many times. The J gene is TRBJ1-2, the V gene TRBV9; D unclear. This CDR3 has 12 amino acids. Germline V gene lookup returns CDR1 SGDLS and CDR2 YYNGEE. Trimming pared 4 bases from V and 8 bases from J, leaving 12 bases between. In nucleotides, the CDR3 is TGTGCCAGCAGCCCTGAAGGCTGGGGCTACACCTTC. Its translation is CASSPEGWGYTF.

This clonotype occurred a few times. The chain recombines TRBV6-6 with TRBJ2-5; 11 bases map to TRBD2. The CDR3 is made up of 15 amino acids. The germline V gene has CDR1 MNHNY and CDR2 SVGAGI (reference sequence). Trimming took 6 bases from V and 5 from J; bases not matched to a gene: 8. This CDR3 reads CASSPIAGGRETQYF. DNA of the CDR3: TGTGCCAGCAGCCCTATAGCGGGGGGGCGTGAGACCCAGTACTTC.

This clonotype has more than one count but fewer than ten. V usage is TRBV11-2 and J usage is TRBJ1-6; D gene ambiguous. The CDR3 consists of 14 residues. CDR1 and CDR2 (germline): SGHAT, FQNNGV. Deletions cut 5 bases from V and 7 bases from J, with 12 bases between. The CDR3: CASSTPGRNSPLHF. CDR3 nucleotide sequence: TGTGCCAGCAGCACACCGGGCCGGAATTCACCCCTCCACTTT.

This rearrangement joins TRBV25-1 to TRBJ1-5, with TRBD1 as a possible D gene (6 bases). This CDR3 has 16 residues. CDR1 is MGHDK, CDR2 SYGVNS, per germline. V was clipped by 4 bases and J by 4 bases, with 17 bases between them. The chain's CDR3 is CASSAPNRDPNQPQHF. The CDR3 DNA is TGTGCCAGCAGTGCGCCAAACAGGGATCCAAATCAGCCCCAGCATTTT.

This clonotype came up a few times. The chain recombines TRBV7-9 with TRBJ1-6; D not certain. CDR1 is SEHNR and CDR2 is FQNEAQ in the germline V gene (reference sequence). Trimming cost V 4 bases and J 11 bases, with 9 bases left between them. This CDR3 spans 12 amino acids. The CDR3 DNA is TGTGCCAGCAGCTCGACCGCGGCACCCCTCCACTTT. This codes for CASSSTAAPLHF.

This clonotype was seen ten or more times. The V gene is TRBV11-2, the J gene TRBJ1-3; 8 nucleotides line up with TRBD1. CDR3 size: 12 residues. The germline gives CDR1 SGHAT, CDR2 FQNNGV. The ends lost 6 bases at V and 11 bases at J; junction bases unmatched: 6. CDR3 protein: CASRQDRGAIYF. The CDR3, as DNA: TGTGCCAGCAGGCAAGACAGGGGAGCCATATATTTT.

The V gene is TRBV12-3 or TRBV12-4, the J gene TRBJ1-1; maybe TRBD1 (5 bases). V gave up 5 bases and J gave up 6 bases, with 25 bases separating them. This CDR3 spans 17 amino acids. CDR3 protein: CASSQTDLGRLGAEAFF. CDR3 nucleotide sequence: TGTGCCAGCAGTCAGACAGACCTAGGGCGCCTAGGGGCTGAAGCTTTCTTT.